A selection of T cell receptor beta chains follows, all from one sample in a study of shared clonotypes between healthy human individuals. Profiled with immunoSEQ multiplex PCR; TCRdb holds only in-frame clones, not every one. The sample includes some 500,000 clones, 90% to 96% of them seen just once. The sequenced material came from naive CD4+ T cells sorted from blood. The receptors derive from a woman aged 30 to 39 in good health. The CDR3 runs from the conserved cysteine through the conserved F or W. Each record gives: V gene, J gene, CDR3 protein.

TRBV4-1,TRBJ2-2,CASSQGGGRNTGELFF
TRBV19,TRBJ2-4,CASSIWDREGNIQYF
TRBV25-1,TRBJ2-5,CASSLTQGRGTQYF
TRBV4-1,TRBJ2-3,CASSQTGTSGDTQYF
TRBV27,TRBJ1-5,CASSRGQGAVQPQHF
TRBV9,TRBJ2-3,CASSVSGSTDTQYF
TRBV10-1,TRBJ2-5,CASSESLAGQETQYF
TRBV2,TRBJ1-2,CASSITGNYGYTF
TRBV6-1,TRBJ1-2,CASSGRTGENYGYTF
TRBV2,TRBJ1-5,CASRGSYSNQPQHF
TRBV6-5,TRBJ1-1,CASSLRQGEAFF
TRBV19,TRBJ2-3,CASSIGAGEKDTQYF
TRBV28,TRBJ2-7,CASRYLTGKAYEQYF
TRBV5-1,TRBJ2-3,CASSSRQGATDTQYF
TRBV28,TRBJ2-7,CASSGPPGGSYEQYF
TRBV28,TRBJ2-7,CASSILAVTYEQYF
TRBV7-2,TRBJ2-7,CASSSSDLSYEQYF
TRBV4-1,TRBJ1-1,CASSQLFGPNTEAFF
TRBV19,TRBJ2-5,CASSIGTGTSETQYF
TRBV27,TRBJ1-1,CASSLFGRGLVTEAFF
TRBV6-6,TRBJ2-2,CASSYRGAGELFF
TRBV28,TRBJ2-7,CASSLTGTSGVYEQYF
TRBV5-4,NA,CASSLEVLAGNSYEQYF